Each of the 24 T cell receptor beta chains below was sequenced from the same sample in a study of identical twins. One entry per CDR3 protein, called by TCRdb with MiXCR from the 5' RACE reads. The sample has roughly 1.6 million distinct CDR3 sequences, roughly 35% seen once; the top ten hold about 0.27%. Source material: cord blood. These receptors came from a newborn girl in good health.

This clonotype appeared many times. The chain is built from TRBV10-3 and TRBJ2-1; 15 bases are a match to TRBD2. J was trimmed by 2 bases and V by 4 bases; bases with no gene match: 3. This CDR3 is built from 17 residues. Germline V gene sequence: CDR1 ENHRY, CDR2 SYGVKD. CDR3 loop: CAISGTSGRAPYNEQFF. The CDR3 bases are TGTGCCATCAGTGGGACTAGCGGGAGGGCCCCCTACAATGAGCAGTTCTTC.

This clonotype was detected only a few times. The V gene is TRBV6-6, the J gene TRBJ1-5; D is possibly TRBD1 (6 bases). In germline, CDR1 is MNHNY, CDR2 SVGAGI (reference sequence). V was clipped by 7 bases and J by 0 bases, with 13 bases between them. The length of the CDR3 is 15 residues. CDR3 residues: CASNTGTDSNQPQHF. The CDR3 region has the DNA TGTGCCAGCAACACAGGGACGGATAGCAATCAGCCCCAGCATTTT.

This chain connects TRBV2 to TRBJ1-4, with D tentatively TRBD1 (6 bases). This CDR3 spans 15 amino acids. Germline CDR1 and CDR2: SNHLY and FYNNEI. V lost 6 bases and J 0 bases, leaving 11 bases between the germline ends. This CDR3 is CASRTGVATNEKLFF. Here the CDR3 DNA reads TGTGCCAGCAGGACAGGAGTTGCAACTAATGAAAAACTGTTTTTT.

In its sample, this clonotype was seen a few times. The CDR3 coding sequence is TGTGCCAGCAGGGGAGGGGGTTCGGATACGCAGTATTTT. This encodes CASRGGGSDTQYF. This chain links TRBV2 with TRBJ2-3; perhaps TRBD2 as D (7 bases). The CDR3 is made up of 13 amino acids. CDR1 is SNHLY and CDR2 is FYNNEI in the germline V gene. V lost 6 bases to trimming and J lost 6 bases, with 13 bases between them.

The chain combines TRBV2 with TRBJ2-2, with D perhaps TRBD2 (7 bases). The CDR3 consists of 15 residues. V was pared by 6 bases and J by 1 base, with 12 bases between. Germline CDR1 reads SNHLY; CDR2 reads FYNNEI. CDR3 amino acids: CASRDSGENTGELFF. CDR3 sequence (DNA): TGTGCCAGCAGGGACAGCGGGGAGAACACCGGGGAGCTGTTTTTT.

This rearrangement joins TRBV10-3 to TRBJ2-7; 7 bases fit TRBD2. CDR1 ENHRY and CDR2 SYGVKD come from the germline V gene. With V trimmed by 9 bases and J by 1 base, 6 bases remained unmatched. The CDR3 has 13 amino acids. The CDR3 loop reads CAIQRGPSYEQYF. The CDR3 DNA reads TGTGCCATTCAGCGGGGCCCTTCCTACGAGCAGTACTTC.

This clonotype was seen ten or more times. The chain carries TRBV27 and TRBJ2-3, with TRBD2 matching 8 bases. Trimming removed 3 bases from V and 1 base from J; junction bases left unmatched: 6. The CDR3 spans 16 residues. The germline CDR1 and CDR2 sequences are MNHEY and SMNVEV (reference sequence). Here the CDR3 reads CASSLTSAAGTDTQYF. The CDR3 region has the DNA TGTGCCAGCAGTTTGACTAGCGCGGCGGGCACAGATACGCAGTATTTT.

The V call is TRBV12-3 or TRBV12-4, the J call TRBJ2-3; the D gene is possibly TRBD2 (6 bases). The CDR3 is made up of 15 amino acids. V lost 5 bases and J lost 4, with 16 bases in between. CDR3 nucleotides: TGTGCCAGCAGTATGGGCGGGGCGAGCGCAGATACGCAGTATTTT. It codes for CASSMGGASADTQYF.

This chain joins TRBV7-2 and TRBJ1-1, with TRBD1 identical over 10 bases. V was clipped by 1 base and J by 3 bases; unmatched bases: 11. Germline V gene lookup returns CDR1 SGHTA and CDR2 FQGNSA. The length of the CDR3 is 18 residues. CDR3 in amino acids: CASSLVGGTGVRDTEAFF. For the CDR3, the DNA is TGTGCCAGCAGCTTAGTGGGCGGGACAGGGGTTAGGGACACTGAAGCTTTCTTT.

V gene TRBV7-2 combines with J gene TRBJ2-4, with a possible D match to TRBD1 (6 bases). V was shortened by 5 bases and J by 1 base, with 21 bases between the two germline ends. CDR1 is SGHTA and CDR2 is FQGNSA in the germline V gene. This CDR3 is 18 amino acids long. The CDR3 here is CASSKSRTAPGAKNIQYF. In DNA, the CDR3 is TGTGCCAGCAGCAAATCCAGGACAGCCCCAGGGGCCAAAAACATTCAGTACTTC.

This clonotype was recorded a few times. The chain joins TRBV11-2 to TRBJ2-7; D might be TRBD1 (6 bases). This CDR3 is 15 amino acids long. V was cut by 4 bases and J by 1 base, with 14 bases left in between. Germline CDR1 reads SGHAT; CDR2 reads FQNNGV. The CDR3 region is CASSSRTDFSYEQYF. CDR3 nucleotide sequence: TGTGCCAGCAGCTCCCGGACAGATTTTTCCTACGAGCAGTACTTC.

This clonotype was seen more than once but under ten times. A read error may produce the germline difference seen at one junction end. The chain uses TRBV28 and TRBJ1-2; D not resolved. Germline CDR1 MDHEN, CDR2 SYDVKM. The CDR3 sequence is 11 residues long. CDR3 bases: TGTGCCAGCGGTTTTTCCCATGGCTACACCTTC. Translation gives CASGFSHGYTF.

The chain uses TRBV11-2 and TRBJ1-1; weak D call: TRBD1 (5 bases). CDR1 is SGHAT and CDR2 is FQNNGV in the germline V gene. Trimming took 0 bases from V and 1 from J, leaving 12 bases between them. The CDR3 totals 16 residues. For the CDR3, the DNA is TGTGCCAGCAGCTTAGATCGGCGAACAGGGAACACTGAAGCTTTCTTT. Amino acids: CASSLDRRTGNTEAFF.

On this clonotype itself: A much larger clone differs by one base, so this may be a read error. V gene TRBV12-3 or TRBV12-4 combines with J gene TRBJ1-2; D uncertain. The CDR3 is 12 residues long. CDR3 protein: CASSHGRYGCTF. The CDR3 DNA reads as TGTGCCAGCAGTCATGGGAGGTATGGCTGCACCTTC.

CDR3 region: CASSREPYNEQFF. CDR3 in DNA: TGCGCCAGCAGCCGGGAACCCTACAATGAGCAGTTCTTC. This chain links TRBV5-1 with TRBJ2-1, with a possible D match to TRBD2 (5 bases). The germline V gene encodes CDR1 SGHRS and CDR2 YFSETQ. V was shortened by 4 bases and J by 2 bases, with 7 bases between the two germline ends. This CDR3 is 13 amino acids long.

CDR3 region: CSVRRGIGRSYNSPLHF. CDR3 bases: TGCAGTGTCCGGAGAGGGATAGGGAGATCCTATAATTCACCCCTCCACTTT. The chain couples TRBV20-1 to TRBJ1-6; no clear D gene. The CDR3 has 17 amino acids. Germline values: CDR1 DFQATT, CDR2 SNEGSKA (reference sequence). Trimming left V 7 bases short and J 1 base short, with 20 bases between.

The chain links TRBV5-1 to TRBJ1-1; 12 positions match TRBD1. The CDR3 is 16 amino acids. Germline CDR1 and CDR2: SGHRS and YFSETQ. The V gene end was trimmed by 4 bases and the J gene end by 4 bases; junction bases not matched to a gene: 8. CDR3 nucleotide sequence: TGCGCCAGCAGCCTCGGGACAGGGGGCATGGGCACTGAAGCTTTCTTT. Translated: CASSLGTGGMGTEAFF.

Of note for this clonotype: At one end, the junction sequence differs from germline, possibly due to a read error. The chain uses TRBV28 and TRBJ1-6, with D maybe TRBD1 (5 bases). CDR1 is MDHEN, CDR2 SYDVKM, per germline. This CDR3 comprises 14 residues. CDR3 region: CDSSFSGGGSPLHF. CDR3 nucleotides: TGTGACAGCAGTTTCAGCGGGGGAGGTTCACCCCTCCACTTT.

In its sample, this clonotype was seen many times. The V call is TRBV11-2, the J call TRBJ2-3, with unresolved D. CDR3 length equals 15 residues. Trimming removed 1 base from V and 4 bases from J, with 12 bases in between. Germline CDR1 is SGHAT and CDR2 is FQNNGV. CDR3 in DNA: TGTGCCAGCAGCTTAGGCCCTGCTAGGGCAGATACGCAGTATTTT. Translation gives CASSLGPARADTQYF.

In its sample, this clonotype was seen a few times. The chain carries TRBV20-1 and TRBJ2-1; a weak D match, TRBD2 (5 bases). The CDR3 is made up of 14 amino acids. In germline, CDR1 is DFQATT, CDR2 SNEGSKA (reference sequence). V shed 6 bases and J shed 2 bases, with 14 bases lying between them. The CDR3 spells CSAPRRATYNEQFF. The CDR3 DNA reads TGCAGTGCCCCTCGGCGGGCCACCTACAATGAGCAGTTCTTC.

This rearrangement joins TRBV20-1 to TRBJ2-1; TRBD2 agrees at 8 bases. Losses at the gene ends were 2 bases for V and 2 bases for J; bases not matched to a gene: 5. This CDR3 contains 15 residues. The V gene's germline CDR1 is DFQATT and CDR2 SNEGSKA (reference sequence). The CDR3 is CSARWSGGAYNEQFF. CDR3 nucleotide sequence: TGCAGTGCTAGATGGAGCGGGGGAGCCTACAATGAGCAGTTCTTC.

For this clonotype: One junction end disagrees with the germline gene, perhaps due to a read error. The gene calls are TRBV4-1 and TRBJ1-4; 9 bases are a match to TRBD1. Per germline, CDR1 MGHRA and CDR2 YSYEKL. This CDR3 is built from 15 residues. CDR3 protein: CASRQEWDRDEKLFF. CDR3 DNA: TGCGCCAGCAGGCAAGAGTGGGACAGGGACGAAAAACTGTTTTTT.

In nucleotides, the CDR3 is TGTGCCAGCAGTTACTCGGGGGGGCTGGCAACTAATGAAAAACTGTTTTTT. This encodes CASSYSGGLATNEKLFF. The chain recombines TRBV6-6 with TRBJ1-4, with D tentatively TRBD1 (6 bases). The germline V and J ends were trimmed by 0 bases and 0 bases, with 11 bases remaining between them. CDR1 MNHNY and CDR2 SVGAGI come from the germline V gene (reference sequence). The CDR3 sequence is 17 residues long.

This sequence joins TRBV6-5 and TRBJ2-5; D might be TRBD1 (6 bases). The V end lost 6 bases, the J end lost 4 bases, and 18 bases lay between the germline ends. The CDR3 covers 15 residues. Germline CDR1 and CDR2: MNHEY and SVGAGI. The CDR3 DNA is TGTGCCAGCAGCTATAGGAACAGGGTTGGAGAGACCCAGTACTTC. It codes for CASSYRNRVGETQYF.